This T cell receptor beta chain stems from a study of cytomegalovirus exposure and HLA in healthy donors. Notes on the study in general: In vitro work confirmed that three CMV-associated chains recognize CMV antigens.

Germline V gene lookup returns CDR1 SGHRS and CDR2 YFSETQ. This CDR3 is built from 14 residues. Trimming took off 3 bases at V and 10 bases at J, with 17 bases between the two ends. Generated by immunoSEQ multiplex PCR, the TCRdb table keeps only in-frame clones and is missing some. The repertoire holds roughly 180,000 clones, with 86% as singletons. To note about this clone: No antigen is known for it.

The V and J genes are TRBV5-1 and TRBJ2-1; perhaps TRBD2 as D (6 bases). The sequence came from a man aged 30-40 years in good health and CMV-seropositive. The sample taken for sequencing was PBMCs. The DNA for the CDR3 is TGCGCCAGCAGCTCCGGAGGGAGTCTGGACGAGCAGTTCTTC. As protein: CASSSGGSLDEQFF.